The entry below describes one T cell receptor beta chain. Profiled with immunoSEQ multiplex PCR; TCRdb holds only in-frame clones, not every one. The data hold roughly 300,000 clones, with about four fifths observed a single time. This record comes from a study of blood T cell repertoires in COVID-19. Germline CDR1 reads SGHTA; CDR2 reads FQGNSA. The CDR3 sequence is 12 residues long. V was clipped by 2 bases and J by 8 bases, with 6 bases between them. V and J are TRBV7-2 and TRBJ2-2; D uncertain. The sequenced material came from peripheral blood. The clonotype was recovered from a woman in her forties or fifties who had recovered from COVID-19. CDR3 loop: CASSLRVGELFF. DNA for the CDR3: TGTGCCAGCAGCTTACGGGTAGGGGAGCTGTTTTTT.